This TCR beta chain was sequenced in a study of blood T cell repertoires in COVID-19. Study context: PBMCs, B-cell-depleted T cells, or T cells provided the cDNA or gDNA that made up the material.

CDR3 length: 16 residues. The junction had 3 bases not matched to a gene; V was cut back by 2 bases and J by 0 bases. The germline V gene has CDR1 SGHDT and CDR2 YYEEEE. In the source study's methods: Amplification from reference gene primers served as the basis for estimated nucleated cell counts. The method was immunoSEQ multiplex PCR; TCRdb's version includes in-frame clones alone and lacks a portion of them. That table gives V, J and clone size, and the DNA gave D and trimming. The sample lists around 200,000 clones, approximately 84% occurring once. Sample: peripheral blood. The TCR comes from a man aged 45-65 years with active or convalescent COVID-19. This chain links TRBV5-6 with TRBJ2-3; 10 bases line up with TRBD2. CDR3 in DNA: TGTGCCAGCAGCTTCCTAGCGGGGGTTAGCACAGATACGCAGTATTTT. It encodes CASSFLAGVSTDTQYF.